The clone carrying this T cell receptor (beta chain) was detected a few times. Its target is not known. This entry belongs to a study of OX40 agonist ivuxolimab in advanced cancers. As for the study in general: Every patient in dose escalation had hepatocellular carcinoma, melanoma, renal cell or head and neck cancer. Patients with prior anti-PD-1, anti-PD-L1 or anti-CTLA-4 therapy were eligible; roughly 40% had some.

This CDR3 is built from 14 residues. In germline, CDR1 is SGDLS, CDR2 YYNGEE. The junction had 6 bases not matched to a gene; V was cut back by 6 bases and J by 1 base. Using immunoSEQ multiplex PCR, the repertoire was profiled, and TCRdb retains in-frame clones only, with some absent. The table has 35,000 or so clones, around three quarters seen once. Regarding the study as a whole: At 0.1 to 3.0 mg/kg and by week 6, clonal expansion occurred in CD4+ and CD8+ blood T cells.

V and J are TRBV9 and TRBJ1-1, with 7 bases identical to TRBD1. This sequence was found in an adult with an advanced solid tumor such as melanoma, head and neck, liver or kidney cancer. The source was CD4+ or CD8+ T cells sorted from blood, collected in a trial of the OX40 agonist ivuxolimab. CDR3 in amino acids: CASKIQGGNTEAFF. In nucleotides, the CDR3 is TGTGCCAGCAAGATCCAGGGGGGGAACACTGAAGCTTTCTTT.